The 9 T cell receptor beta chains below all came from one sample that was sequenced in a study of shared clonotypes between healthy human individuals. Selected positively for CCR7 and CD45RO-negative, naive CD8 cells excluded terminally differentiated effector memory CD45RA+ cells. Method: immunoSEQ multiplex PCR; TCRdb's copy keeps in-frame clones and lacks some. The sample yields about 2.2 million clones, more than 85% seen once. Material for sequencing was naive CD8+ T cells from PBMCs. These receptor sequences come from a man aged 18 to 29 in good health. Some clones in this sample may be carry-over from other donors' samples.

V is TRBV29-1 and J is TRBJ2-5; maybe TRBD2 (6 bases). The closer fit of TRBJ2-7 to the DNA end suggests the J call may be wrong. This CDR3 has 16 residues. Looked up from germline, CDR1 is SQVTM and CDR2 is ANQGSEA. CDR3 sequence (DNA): TGCAGCGTTGAAGATGACTCTAGCGTAAGCTCCTACGAGCAGTACTTC. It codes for CSVEDDSSVSSYEQYF.

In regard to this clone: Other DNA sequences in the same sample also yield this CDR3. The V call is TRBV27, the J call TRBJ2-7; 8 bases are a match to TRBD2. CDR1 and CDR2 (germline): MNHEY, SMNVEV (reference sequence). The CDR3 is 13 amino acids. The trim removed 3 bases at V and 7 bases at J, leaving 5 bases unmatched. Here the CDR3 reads CASSFGRAGEQYF. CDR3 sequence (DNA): TGTGCCAGCAGTTTCGGGAGGGCAGGAGAGCAGTACTTC.

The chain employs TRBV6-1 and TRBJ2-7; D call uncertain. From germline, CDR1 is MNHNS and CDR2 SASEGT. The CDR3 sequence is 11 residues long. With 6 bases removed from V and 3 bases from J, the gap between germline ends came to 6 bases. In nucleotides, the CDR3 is TGTGCCAGCAGGGAAATCTACGAGCAGTACTTC. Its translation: CASREIYEQYF.

The CDR3 DNA reads as TGTGCCAGCAGCCTTTACCGGGAGACTGAAGCTTTCTTT. It is translated as CASSLYRETEAFF. The chain links TRBV28 to TRBJ1-1; D unresolved. The germline V and J ends were trimmed by 6 bases and 5 bases, with 13 bases remaining between them. The germline V gene encodes CDR1 MDHEN and CDR2 SYDVKM. The CDR3 covers 13 residues.

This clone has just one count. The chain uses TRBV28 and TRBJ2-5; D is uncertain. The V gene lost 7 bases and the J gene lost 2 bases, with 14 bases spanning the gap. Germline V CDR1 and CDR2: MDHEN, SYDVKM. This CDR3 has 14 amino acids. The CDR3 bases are TGTGCCAGCATTAACGGCTCAGATCAAGAGACCCAGTACTTC. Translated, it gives CASINGSDQETQYF.

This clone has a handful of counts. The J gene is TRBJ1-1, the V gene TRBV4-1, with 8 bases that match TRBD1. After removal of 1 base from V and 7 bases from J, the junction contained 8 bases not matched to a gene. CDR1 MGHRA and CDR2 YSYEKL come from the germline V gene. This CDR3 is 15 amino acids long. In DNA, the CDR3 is TGCGCCAGCAGCCAAGTCCAGGGGGCGCTTGGTGAAGCTTTCTTT. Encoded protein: CASSQVQGALGEAFF.

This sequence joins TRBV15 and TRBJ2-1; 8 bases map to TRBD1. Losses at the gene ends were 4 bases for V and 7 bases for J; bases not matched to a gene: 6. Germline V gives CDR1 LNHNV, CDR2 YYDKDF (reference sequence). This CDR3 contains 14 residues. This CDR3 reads CATSTGGEGNEQFF. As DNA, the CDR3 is TGTGCCACCAGCACAGGGGGCGAAGGTAATGAGCAGTTCTTC.

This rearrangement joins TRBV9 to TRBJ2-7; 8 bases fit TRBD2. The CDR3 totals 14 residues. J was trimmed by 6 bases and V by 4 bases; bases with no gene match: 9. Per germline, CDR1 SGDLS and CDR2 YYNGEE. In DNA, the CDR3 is TGTGCCAGCAGCCCAGCGGGAGAATCGGGCGAGCAGTACTTC. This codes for CASSPAGESGEQYF.

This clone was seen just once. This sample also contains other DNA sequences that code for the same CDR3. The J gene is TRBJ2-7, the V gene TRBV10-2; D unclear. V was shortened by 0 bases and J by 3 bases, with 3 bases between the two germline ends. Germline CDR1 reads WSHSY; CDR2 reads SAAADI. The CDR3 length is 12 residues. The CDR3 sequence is CASSESGYEQYF. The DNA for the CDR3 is TGCGCCAGCAGTGAGTCCGGCTACGAGCAGTACTTC.